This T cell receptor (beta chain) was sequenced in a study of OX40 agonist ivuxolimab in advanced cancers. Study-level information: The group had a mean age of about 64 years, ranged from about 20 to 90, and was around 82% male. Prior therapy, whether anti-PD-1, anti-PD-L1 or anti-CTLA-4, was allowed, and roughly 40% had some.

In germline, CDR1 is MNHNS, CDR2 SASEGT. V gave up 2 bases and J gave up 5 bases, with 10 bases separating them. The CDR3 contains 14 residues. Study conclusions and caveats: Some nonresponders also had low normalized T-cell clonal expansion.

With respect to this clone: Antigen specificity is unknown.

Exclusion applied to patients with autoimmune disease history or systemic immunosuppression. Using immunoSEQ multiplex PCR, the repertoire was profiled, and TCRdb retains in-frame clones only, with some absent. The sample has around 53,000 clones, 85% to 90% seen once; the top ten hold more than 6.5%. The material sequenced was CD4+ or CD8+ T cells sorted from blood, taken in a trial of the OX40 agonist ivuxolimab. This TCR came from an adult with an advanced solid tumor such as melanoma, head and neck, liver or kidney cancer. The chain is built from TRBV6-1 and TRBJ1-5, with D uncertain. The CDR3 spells CASSELRGYQPQHF. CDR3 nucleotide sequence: TGTGCCAGCAGTGAACTGAGAGGTTATCAGCCCCAGCATTTT.